These 32 T cell receptor beta chains were all obtained from the same sample, sequenced in a study of cytomegalovirus exposure and HLA in healthy donors. Use of 60 Vbeta and 13 Jbeta primers characterized the PCR. Profiling relied on immunoSEQ multiplex PCR, and the TCRdb table lists in-frame clones only, not all of them. The sample includes about 150,000 clones, around 70% of them seen just once. Sequencing was performed on PBMCs. These receptors were taken from a woman aged 60-70 years in good health and CMV-seropositive.

This rearrangement joins TRBV5-3 to TRBJ2-1, with D tentatively TRBD2 (5 bases). TRBV5-3 is an open reading frame whose function is uncertain. V lost 2 bases to trimming and J lost 6 bases, with 15 bases between them. The CDR3 totals 15 residues. In DNA form, the CDR3 reads TGTGCCAGAAGCTTTGAGCGGTACCCGTCCAATGAGCAGTTCTTC. Amino acids: CARSFERYPSNEQFF.

This clone was seen once. CDR3 nucleotides: TGTGCCAGCAGCGTAGTAACAGGGATGAACACTGAAGCTTTCTTT. Amino acids: CASSVVTGMNTEAFF. The chain joins TRBV9 to TRBJ1-1; maybe TRBD1 (6 bases). V lost 0 bases and J 0 bases, leaving 9 bases between the germline ends. The CDR3 consists of 15 residues. Per the germline V gene, CDR1 is SGDLS and CDR2 is YYNGEE.

CDR3 sequence (DNA): TGTGCCAGCAGCGCGGGGACTAGCGGGATTAGCACAGATACGCAGTATTTT. Its translation is CASSAGTSGISTDTQYF. V and J are TRBV9 and TRBJ2-3, with TRBD2 identical over 13 bases. Germline V gene sequence: CDR1 SGDLS, CDR2 YYNGEE. The CDR3 length is 17 residues. J gave up 0 bases and V 3 bases, and 4 bases lay outside the gene matches.

The chain couples TRBV7-3 to TRBJ1-5; TRBD1 aligns across 8 bases. V was clipped by 5 bases and J by 7 bases; unmatched bases: 4. The CDR3 is 13 amino acids. The germline CDR1 and CDR2 sequences are SGHTA and FQGTGA. The DNA of the CDR3 is TGTGCCAGCAGCCCCGACAGGGGACAGCCCCAGCATTTT. It translates to CASSPDRGQPQHF.

The gene calls are TRBV12-2 and TRBJ2-7; the table's D call, TRBD2, was not checked against the DNA. TRBV12-2 is tagged as a pseudogene. The CDR3 runs to 16 residues. CDR3 coding DNA: TGTGCAAGTCGCTTAGTTTTTGAGGGTTACTCCTACGAGCAGTACTTC. It is translated as CASRLVFEGYSYEQYF.

The chain is built from TRBV7-9 and TRBJ2-2, with D unclear. The CDR3 runs to 12 residues. The germline V gene encodes CDR1 SEHNR and CDR2 FQNEAQ (reference sequence). The ends were cut back, 3 bases at V and 8 bases at J, with 7 bases in the middle. The CDR3: CASSFSSGELFF. The CDR3 DNA reads as TGTGCCAGCAGCTTTAGCAGTGGGGAGCTGTTTTTT.

This chain joins TRBV2 and TRBJ1-5, with D perhaps TRBD1 (5 bases). The ends were cut back, 7 bases at V and 0 bases at J, with 7 bases in the middle. From germline, CDR1 is SNHLY and CDR2 FYNNEI. The CDR3 covers 13 residues. The CDR3 DNA reads TGTGCCAGCACGGGGGATAGCAATCAGCCCCAGCATTTT. Amino acids: CASTGDSNQPQHF.

Here the CDR3 reads CATSTSRTSGRSNEQFF. The CDR3 DNA sequence: TGTGCCACCAGCACAAGTAGGACTAGCGGGAGGAGCAATGAGCAGTTCTTC. The chain is built from TRBV15 and TRBJ2-1, with 14 bases matching TRBD2. Losses at the gene ends were 4 bases for V and 6 bases for J; bases not matched to a gene: 8. CDR3 length: 17 residues. Germline lookup yields CDR1 LNHNV and CDR2 YYDKDF (reference sequence).

This chain joins TRBV5-1 and TRBJ2-2, with TRBD2 matching over 7 bases. V was pared by 4 bases and J by 7 bases, with 7 bases of the junction left unmatched. The CDR3 sequence is 14 residues long. CDR1 is SGHRS, CDR2 YFSETQ, per germline. The CDR3 is CASSAWRENGELFF. As DNA, the CDR3 is TGCGCCAGCAGCGCGTGGCGGGAGAACGGGGAGCTGTTTTTT. Drawing the rest from reference TRBV5-1 and TRBJ2-2, the complete variable domain is KAGVTQTPRYLIKTRGQQVTLSCSPISGHRSVSWYQQTPGQGLQFLFEYFSETQRNKGNFPGRFSGRQFSNSRSEMNVSTLELGDSALYLCASSAWRENGELFFGEGSRLTVL.

As for this clone: The sample holds other DNA sequences that translate to the same CDR3. V usage is TRBV29-1 and J usage is TRBJ2-5; the D is unclear. Germline-derived CDR1 and CDR2 are SQVTM and ANQGSEA. Trimming took off 1 base at V and 2 bases at J, with 5 bases between the two ends. The CDR3 is made up of 12 amino acids. CDR3 sequence: CSVEVQQETQYF. The CDR3 DNA is TGCAGCGTTGAAGTACAGCAAGAGACCCAGTACTTC.

The rearrangement links TRBV29-1 to TRBJ1-1; no clear D gene. Germline V gene data show CDR1 as SQVTM and CDR2 as ANQGSEA. The CDR3 is 9 amino acids. The germline V and J ends were trimmed by 3 bases and 7 bases, with 3 bases remaining between them. This chain's CDR3 is CSVDSEAFF. Here the CDR3 DNA reads TGCAGCGTTGACAGTGAAGCTTTCTTT.

This chain links TRBV27 with TRBJ2-1; 13 nucleotides align to TRBD2. Losses at the gene ends were 4 bases for V and 5 bases for J; bases not matched to a gene: 5. Germline V gene sequence: CDR1 MNHEY, CDR2 SMNVEV (reference sequence). CDR3 length: 16 amino acids. The chain's CDR3 is CASSSPLAGGNNEQFF. The CDR3 DNA reads TGTGCCAGCAGTTCTCCACTAGCGGGAGGGAACAATGAGCAGTTCTTC.

The CDR3 loop is CASSPDGSYGYTF. The CDR3 nucleotides are TGTGCCAGCTCACCAGACGGGTCTTATGGCTACACCTTC. V and J are TRBV18 and TRBJ1-2; no definite D call. In germline, CDR1 is KGHSH, CDR2 LQKENI. This CDR3 contains 13 residues. V lost 2 bases to trimming and J lost 5 bases, with 9 bases between them.

The V gene is TRBV2, the J gene TRBJ2-1, with 10 bases lining up with TRBD2. Germline CDR1 is SNHLY and CDR2 is FYNNEI. CDR3 length: 15 residues. V was pared by 4 bases and J by 10 bases, with 10 bases of the junction left unmatched. CDR3 sequence (DNA): TGTGCCAGCAGTGTAGCGGGAGGTTCGGGAGGAGAGCAGTTCTTC. Translated, it gives CASSVAGGSGGEQFF.

In DNA form, the CDR3 reads TGTGCCAGCAGCGAGGACAGGTACTATGGCTACACCTTC. Translation gives CASSEDRYYGYTF. The chain couples TRBV25-1 to TRBJ1-2; TRBD1 matches 7 bases. The CDR3 has 13 residues. CDR1 is MGHDK and CDR2 is SYGVNS in the germline V gene. Losses at the gene ends were 6 bases for V and 3 bases for J; bases not matched to a gene: 4.

In DNA, the CDR3 is TGTGCCAGCAGCCCCCCGGTGGGGGCTGGCTCCTACGAGCAGTACTTC. Translation: CASSPPVGAGSYEQYF. The chain carries TRBV7-9 and TRBJ2-7; a possible D gene is TRBD1 (6 bases). CDR3 size: 16 residues. The germline V gene has CDR1 SEHNR and CDR2 FQNEAQ (reference sequence). V lost 5 bases and J 0 bases, leaving 17 bases between the germline ends.

The rearrangement joins TRBV7-9 to TRBJ2-1, with 11 nucleotides matching TRBD1. Unmatched junction bases numbered 6, after V lost 3 bases and J lost 8 bases. Germline V gene data show CDR1 as SEHNR and CDR2 as FQNEAQ (reference sequence). CDR3 length equals 15 residues. The CDR3 protein is CASSFGQGARDEQFF. The CDR3 DNA reads as TGTGCCAGCAGCTTTGGACAGGGGGCTAGAGATGAGCAGTTCTTC.

The V gene is TRBV27, the J gene TRBJ2-7; the D is unclear. V was shortened by 5 bases and J by 1 base, with 12 bases between the two germline ends. The germline CDR1 and CDR2 sequences are MNHEY and SMNVEV (reference sequence). CDR3 length equals 14 residues. CDR3 amino acids: CASSAYSSSYEQYF. The CDR3 DNA sequence: TGTGCCAGCAGTGCATACAGCTCATCCTACGAGCAGTACTTC.

This clone was recorded a few times. This sequence joins TRBV29-1 and TRBJ2-2; TRBD2 matches at 15 bases. Trimming cost V 7 bases and J 8 bases; bases outside gene matches: 8. CDR3 length equals 15 residues. Germline V gene lookup returns CDR1 SQVTM and CDR2 ANQGSEA. The CDR3 DNA follows: TGCAGCGCCGAAGGACTAGCGGGAGGGCGGGGGGAGCTGTTTTTT. Amino acids: CSAEGLAGGRGELFF.

The gene calls are TRBV2 and TRBJ1-2, with 10 nucleotides matching TRBD1. CDR3 length: 15 amino acids. Germline V gene data show CDR1 as SNHLY and CDR2 as FYNNEI. V was clipped by 1 base and J by 7 bases; unmatched bases: 6. This CDR3 is CASSEVGQGGGGYTF. The CDR3 region has the DNA TGTGCCAGCAGTGAAGTAGGACAGGGGGGAGGTGGCTACACCTTC.

The V and J genes are TRBV11-2 and TRBJ2-1, with 9 bases identical to TRBD1. Germline assignment: CDR1 SGHAT and CDR2 FQNNGV. V lost 2 bases to trimming and J lost 3 bases; unmatched junction nucleotides: 2. The CDR3 spans 15 residues. This chain's CDR3 is CASSLTGGVYNEQFF. For the CDR3, the DNA is TGTGCCAGCAGCTTAACAGGGGGCGTCTACAATGAGCAGTTCTTC.

The DNA for the CDR3 is TGTGCCAGCTCACCGGGGACTAGCGGACGTTACGAGCAGTACTTC. Its protein product is CASSPGTSGRYEQYF. This sequence joins TRBV18 and TRBJ2-7; 11 bases are shared with TRBD2. Germline CDR1 KGHSH, CDR2 LQKENI. The CDR3 covers 15 residues. V gave up 3 bases and J gave up 4 bases; unmatched junction bases: 5.

The chain couples TRBV19 to TRBJ1-3; 8 positions agree with TRBD1. Germline V CDR1 and CDR2: LNHDA, SQIVND (reference sequence). Unmatched junction bases numbered 10, after V lost 6 bases and J lost 9 bases. This CDR3 has 14 residues. This chain's CDR3 is CASRDREVSGTIYF. CDR3 DNA: TGTGCCAGTAGGGACAGGGAGGTATCGGGCACCATATATTTT.

This rearrangement joins TRBV18 to TRBJ1-5, with a possible D match to TRBD1 (5 bases). Germline values: CDR1 KGHSH, CDR2 LQKENI. The length of the CDR3 is 14 residues. V was clipped by 6 bases and J by 4 bases, with 13 bases between them. The CDR3 sequence is CASSSAGQNQPQHF. The CDR3 nucleotides read TGTGCCAGCTCGAGTGCAGGGCAGAATCAGCCCCAGCATTTT.

The chain links TRBV7-2 to TRBJ2-1; 7 nucleotides line up with TRBD1. Germline CDR1 and CDR2: SGHTA and FQGNSA. The V and J ends lost 4 bases and 0 bases, in that order; junction bases with no gene match: 6. CDR3 length: 16 amino acids. In DNA form, the CDR3 reads TGTGCCAGCAGCTCAATGACAGGGTTCTCCTACAATGAGCAGTTCTTC. Its translation: CASSSMTGFSYNEQFF.

This clone appeared once. The chain has TRBV7-8 and TRBJ2-5; 9 bases are a match to TRBD1. There are 15 residues in the CDR3. Unmatched junction bases numbered 5, after V lost 1 base and J lost 5 bases. CDR1 is SGHVS, CDR2 FQNEAQ, per germline. CDR3 residues: CASSLGIGTGETQYF. CDR3 nucleotide sequence: TGTGCCAGCAGCTTAGGGATCGGGACAGGGGAGACCCAGTACTTC. Drawing the rest from reference TRBV7-8 and TRBJ2-5, the complete variable domain is GAGVSQSPRYKVAKRGQDVALRCDPISGHVSLFWYQQALGQGPEFLTYFQNEAQLDKSGLPSDRFFAERPEGSVSTLKIQRTQQEDSAVYLCASSLGIGTGETQYFGPGTRLLVL.

J is TRBJ2-6 and V is TRBV7-3; 7 bases agree with TRBD1. After removal of 6 bases from V and 4 bases from J, the junction contained 9 bases not matched to a gene. The CDR3 covers 16 residues. Germline CDR1 SGHTA, CDR2 FQGTGA. CDR3 nucleotide sequence: TGTGCCAGCAGTCCCGACAGGGTCTCAGGGGCCAACGTCCTGACTTTC. Protein sequence: CASSPDRVSGANVLTF.

The chain combines TRBV15 with TRBJ2-3, with 9 bases fitting TRBD2. CDR3 length equals 17 residues. V was clipped by 3 bases and J by 2 bases; unmatched bases: 9. From germline, CDR1 is LNHNV and CDR2 YYDKDF (reference sequence). The CDR3 DNA sequence: TGTGCCACCAGCAGTGGGCCTAGCGGGACCCTCACAGATACGCAGTATTTT. Amino acids: CATSSGPSGTLTDTQYF.

This chain uses TRBV9 with TRBJ2-1; D might be TRBD2 (6 bases). Trimming left V 0 bases short and J 7 bases short, with 17 bases between. The length of the CDR3 is 16 residues. Looked up from germline, CDR1 is SGDLS and CDR2 is YYNGEE. CDR3 residues: CASSVGEGGGRNEQFF. The CDR3 DNA is TGTGCCAGCAGCGTAGGAGAGGGAGGAGGTAGAAATGAGCAGTTCTTC.

Here the CDR3 reads CSATGSGYTF. DNA of the CDR3: TGCAGTGCTACGGGAAGCGGCTACACCTTC. The genes are TRBV20-1 and TRBJ1-2; D is unclear. V shed 4 bases and J shed 8 bases, with 8 bases lying between them. The CDR3 spans 10 residues. Germline V CDR1 and CDR2: DFQATT, SNEGSKA (reference sequence).

V usage is TRBV10-1 and J usage is TRBJ2-1, with TRBD2 matching over 15 bases. The CDR3 loop spans 15 amino acids. The germline V gene has CDR1 WNHNN and CDR2 SYGVQD (reference sequence). V lost 6 bases to trimming and J lost 8 bases; unmatched junction nucleotides: 5. This chain's CDR3 is CASSPGLAGGYEQFF. The CDR3 bases are TGCGCCAGCAGCCCGGGACTAGCGGGAGGCTATGAGCAGTTCTTC.

This clone was observed a handful of times. The chain combines TRBV6-5 with TRBJ1-1; TRBD1 aligns across 7 bases. Germline V gene sequence: CDR1 MNHEY, CDR2 SVGAGI. The junction had 6 bases not matched to a gene; V was cut back by 6 bases and J by 2 bases. The CDR3 is 14 residues long. The CDR3 DNA sequence: TGTGCCAGCAGACACAGGGGCAGAAACACTGAAGCTTTCTTT. It is translated as CASRHRGRNTEAFF.